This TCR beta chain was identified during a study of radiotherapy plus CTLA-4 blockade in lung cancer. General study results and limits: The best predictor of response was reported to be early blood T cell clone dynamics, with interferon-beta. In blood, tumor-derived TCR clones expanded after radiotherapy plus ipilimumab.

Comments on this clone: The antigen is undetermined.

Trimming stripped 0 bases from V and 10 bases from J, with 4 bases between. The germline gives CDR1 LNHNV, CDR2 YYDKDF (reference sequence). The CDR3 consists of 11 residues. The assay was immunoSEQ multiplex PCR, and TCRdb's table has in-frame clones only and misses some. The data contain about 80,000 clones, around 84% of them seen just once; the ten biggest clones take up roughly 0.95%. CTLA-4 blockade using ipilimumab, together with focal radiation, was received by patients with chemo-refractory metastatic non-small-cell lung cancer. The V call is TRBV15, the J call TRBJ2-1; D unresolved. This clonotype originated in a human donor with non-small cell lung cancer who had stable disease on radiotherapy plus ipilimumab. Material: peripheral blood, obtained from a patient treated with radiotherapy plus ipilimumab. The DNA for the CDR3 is TGTGCCACCAGCAGAGAGGAAGAGCAGTTCTTC. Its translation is CATSREEEQFF.